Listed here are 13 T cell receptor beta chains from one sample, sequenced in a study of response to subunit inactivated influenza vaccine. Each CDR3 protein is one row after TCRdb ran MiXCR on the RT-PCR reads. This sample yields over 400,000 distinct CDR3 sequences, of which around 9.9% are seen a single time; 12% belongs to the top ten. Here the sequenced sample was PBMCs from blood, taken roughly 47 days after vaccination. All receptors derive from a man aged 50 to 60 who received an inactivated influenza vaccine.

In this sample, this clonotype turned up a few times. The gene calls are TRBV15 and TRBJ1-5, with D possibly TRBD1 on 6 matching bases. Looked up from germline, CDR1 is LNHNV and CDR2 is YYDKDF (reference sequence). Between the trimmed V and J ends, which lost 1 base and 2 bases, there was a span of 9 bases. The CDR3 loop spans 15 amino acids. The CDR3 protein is CATSRVPGGNQPQHF. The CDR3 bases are TGTGCCACCAGCAGAGTCCCAGGGGGCAATCAGCCCCAGCATTTT.

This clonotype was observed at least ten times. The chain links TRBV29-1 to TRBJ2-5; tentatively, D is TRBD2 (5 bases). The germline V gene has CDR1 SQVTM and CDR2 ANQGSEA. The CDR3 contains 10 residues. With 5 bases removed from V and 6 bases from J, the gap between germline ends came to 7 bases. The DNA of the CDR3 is TGCAGCGTTCACGGGAAGACCCAGTACTTC. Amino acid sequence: CSVHGKTQYF.

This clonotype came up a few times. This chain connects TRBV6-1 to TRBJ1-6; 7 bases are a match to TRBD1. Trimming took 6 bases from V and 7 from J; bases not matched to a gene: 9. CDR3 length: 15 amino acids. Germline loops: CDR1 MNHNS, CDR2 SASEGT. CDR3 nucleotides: TGTGCCAGCAGCGCCCGTGACAGGGCCAATTCACCCCTCCACTTT. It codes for CASSARDRANSPLHF.

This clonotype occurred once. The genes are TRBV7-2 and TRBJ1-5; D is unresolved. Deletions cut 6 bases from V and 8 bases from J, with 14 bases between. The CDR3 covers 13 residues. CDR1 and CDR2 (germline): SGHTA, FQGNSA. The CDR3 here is CASSLMHGEPQHF. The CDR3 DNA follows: TGTGCCAGCAGTCTCATGCATGGGGAGCCCCAGCATTTT. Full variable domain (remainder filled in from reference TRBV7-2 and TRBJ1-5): GAGVSQSPSNKVTEKGKDVELRCDPISGHTALYWYRQSLGQGLEFLIYFQGNSAPDKSGLPSDRFSAERTGGSVSTLTIQRTQQEDSAVYLCASSLMHGEPQHFGDGTRLSIL.

The DNA for the CDR3 is TGTGCCAGCAGCTTAGGAATTTCCGGGTTGGAGACCCAGTACTTC. Translated: CASSLGISGLETQYF. The chain links TRBV7-9 to TRBJ2-5; D gene unclear. The CDR3 is 15 residues long. Trimming stripped 1 base from V and 5 bases from J, with 14 bases between. The germline V gene has CDR1 SEHNR and CDR2 FQNEAQ (reference sequence).

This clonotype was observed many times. The CDR3 DNA follows: TGCAGTGCCTACCATCCGCTAGCGATCCACGAGCAGTACTTC. Its translation is CSAYHPLAIHEQYF. The V and J genes are TRBV20-1 and TRBJ2-7, with a tentative D call TRBD2 (6 bases). Trimming took 6 bases from V and 5 from J, leaving 20 bases between them. From germline, CDR1 is DFQATT and CDR2 SNEGSKA (reference sequence). There are 14 residues in the CDR3.

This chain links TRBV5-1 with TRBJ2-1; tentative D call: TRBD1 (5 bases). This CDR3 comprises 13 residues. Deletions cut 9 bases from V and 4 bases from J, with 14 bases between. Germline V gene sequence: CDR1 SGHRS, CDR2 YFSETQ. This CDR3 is CATRVTEYNEQFF. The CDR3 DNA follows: TGCGCCACTCGAGTGACAGAATACAATGAGCAGTTCTTC.

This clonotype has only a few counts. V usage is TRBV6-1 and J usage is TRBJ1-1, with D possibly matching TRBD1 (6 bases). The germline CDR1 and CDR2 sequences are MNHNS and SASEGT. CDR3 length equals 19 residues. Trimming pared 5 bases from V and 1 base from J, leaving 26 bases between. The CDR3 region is CASSPRTGTHRGGNTEAFF. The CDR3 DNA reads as TGTGCCAGCAGTCCCAGAACCGGGACCCATCGAGGGGGGAACACTGAAGCTTTCTTT.

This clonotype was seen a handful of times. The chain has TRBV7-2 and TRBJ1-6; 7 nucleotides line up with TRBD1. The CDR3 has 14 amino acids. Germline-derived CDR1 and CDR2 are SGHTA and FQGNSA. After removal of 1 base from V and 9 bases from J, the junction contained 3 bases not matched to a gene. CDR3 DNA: TGTGCCAGCAGCTTAGACTCAGGGGGTTCACCCCTCCACTTT. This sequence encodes CASSLDSGGSPLHF.

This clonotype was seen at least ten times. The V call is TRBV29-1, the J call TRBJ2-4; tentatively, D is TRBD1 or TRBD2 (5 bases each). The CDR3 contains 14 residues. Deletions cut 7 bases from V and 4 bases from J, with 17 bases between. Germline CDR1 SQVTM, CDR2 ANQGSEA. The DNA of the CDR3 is TGCAGCGCAGGGCTAGCATCGGGGAAAAACATTCAGTACTTC. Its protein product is CSAGLASGKNIQYF.

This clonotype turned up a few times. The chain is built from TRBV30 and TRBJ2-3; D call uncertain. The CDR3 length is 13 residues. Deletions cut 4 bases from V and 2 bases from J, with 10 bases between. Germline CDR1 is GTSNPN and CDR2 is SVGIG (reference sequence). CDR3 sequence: CAWIPANTDTQYF. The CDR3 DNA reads TGTGCCTGGATTCCGGCGAACACAGATACGCAGTATTTT.

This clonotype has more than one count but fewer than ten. The CDR3 sequence is CASSQDWGTSGTYEQYF. CDR3 in DNA: TGCGCCAGCAGCCAAGATTGGGGGACTAGCGGGACCTACGAGCAGTACTTC. The chain joins TRBV4-3 to TRBJ2-7; TRBD2 matches at 13 bases. Per germline, CDR1 LGHNA and CDR2 YSLEER. V lost 0 bases, J lost 2 bases, and 4 bases stayed unmatched. The CDR3 totals 17 residues.

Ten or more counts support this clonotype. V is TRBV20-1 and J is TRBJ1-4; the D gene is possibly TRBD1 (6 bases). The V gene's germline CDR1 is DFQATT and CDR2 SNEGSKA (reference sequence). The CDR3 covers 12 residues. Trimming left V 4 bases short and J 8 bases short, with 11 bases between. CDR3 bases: TGCAGTGCTACCGGGACACGCGAAAAACTGTTTTTT. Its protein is CSATGTREKLFF.